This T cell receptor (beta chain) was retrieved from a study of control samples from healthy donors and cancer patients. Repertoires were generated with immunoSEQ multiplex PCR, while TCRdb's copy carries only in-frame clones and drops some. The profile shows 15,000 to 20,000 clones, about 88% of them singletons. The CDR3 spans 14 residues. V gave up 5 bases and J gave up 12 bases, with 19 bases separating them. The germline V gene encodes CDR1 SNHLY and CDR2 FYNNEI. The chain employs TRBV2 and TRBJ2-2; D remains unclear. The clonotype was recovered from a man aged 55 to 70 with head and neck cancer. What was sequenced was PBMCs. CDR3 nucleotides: TGTGCCAGCAGTTATCGAGCCGTCACTGAACAGCTGTTTTTT. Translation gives CASSYRAVTEQLFF.